One sample yielded the 17 T cell receptor beta chains listed below, sequenced in a study of shared clonotypes between healthy human individuals. Assay used: immunoSEQ multiplex PCR; TCRdb lists only in-frame clones, some missing. The data contain over a million clones, roughly 96% of them singletons. The material sequenced was naive CD4+ T cells sorted from blood. The subset here: CD45RA+ positively selected. Every receptor here comes from a man in his thirties or forties in good health.

This clone occurred once. The chain recombines TRBV18 with TRBJ1-5; TRBD1 matches at 9 bases. Germline loops: CDR1 KGHSH, CDR2 LQKENI. There are 19 residues in the CDR3. Trimming removed 0 bases from V and 4 bases from J; junction bases left unmatched: 13. The DNA for the CDR3 is TGTGCCAGCTCACCACCCTTTCCCCTACGGGACAGGGCTAATCAGCCCCAGCATTTT. Protein: CASSPPFPLRDRANQPQHF.

This rearrangement joins TRBV20-1 to TRBJ1-1; the D is unclear. Per germline, CDR1 DFQATT and CDR2 SNEGSKA (reference sequence). CDR3 size: 10 residues. The V and J ends lost 6 bases and 4 bases respectively, with 6 bases between them. The CDR3 region is CSAVVTEAFF. As DNA, the CDR3 is TGCAGTGCGGTGGTCACTGAAGCTTTCTTT.

The rearrangement uses TRBV28 and TRBJ2-3; 9 positions match TRBD2. Germline V gene lookup returns CDR1 MDHEN and CDR2 SYDVKM. CDR3 size: 13 residues. Losses at the gene ends were 10 bases for V and 2 bases for J; bases not matched to a gene: 4. CDR3 DNA sequence: TGTGCCACCCTAGCGGGACACACAGATACGCAGTATTTT. Translation: CATLAGHTDTQYF.

This chain links TRBV28 with TRBJ2-4; TRBD2 matches 8 bases. The germline CDR1 and CDR2 sequences are MDHEN and SYDVKM. This CDR3 contains 16 residues. Unmatched junction bases numbered 7, after V lost 3 bases and J lost 3 bases. The CDR3 sequence is CASSFMARGGKNIQYF. In nucleotides, the CDR3 is TGTGCCAGCAGTTTTATGGCACGGGGGGGCAAAAACATTCAGTACTTC.

The V and J genes are TRBV10-3 and TRBJ1-1, with 8 bases lining up with TRBD1. The germline CDR1 and CDR2 sequences are ENHRY and SYGVKD. The CDR3 spans 15 residues. Trimming took 11 bases from V and 6 from J; bases not matched to a gene: 17. The CDR3, as DNA: TGTGCCTCACTGCCGGACAGGGAGGGGGTTGCTGAAGCTTTCTTT. Its protein is CASLPDREGVAEAFF.

A few counts support this clone. The rearrangement uses TRBV27 and TRBJ1-2; 7 bases map to TRBD1. The CDR3 totals 14 residues. J gave up 4 bases and V 5 bases, and 7 bases lay outside the gene matches. Germline CDR1 is MNHEY and CDR2 is SMNVEV (reference sequence). This CDR3 is CASSAQNRGYGYTF. For the CDR3, the DNA is TGTGCCAGCAGTGCCCAGAACAGGGGCTATGGCTACACCTTC.

V gene TRBV27 combines with J gene TRBJ2-1; D call uncertain. V was shortened by 6 bases and J by 0 bases, with 15 bases between the two germline ends. The CDR3 covers 16 residues. Germline lookup yields CDR1 MNHEY and CDR2 SMNVEV (reference sequence). The DNA of the CDR3 is TGTGCCAGCAGCCGCATGAGCACTAACTCCTACAATGAGCAGTTCTTC. It specifies CASSRMSTNSYNEQFF.

The chain is built from TRBV10-1 and TRBJ2-5; 10 nucleotides line up with TRBD1. Germline lookup yields CDR1 WNHNN and CDR2 SYGVQD (reference sequence). Losses at the gene ends were 7 bases for V and 4 bases for J; bases not matched to a gene: 6. CDR3 length equals 14 residues. CDR3 sequence: CASIPGQGRETQYF. DNA of the CDR3: TGCGCCAGCATCCCGGGACAGGGGCGAGAGACCCAGTACTTC.

This chain uses TRBV11-2 with TRBJ2-7; D possibly corresponds to TRBD2 (6 bases). The CDR3 is made up of 17 amino acids. V lost 3 bases, J lost 3 bases, and 21 bases lay in between. CDR1 SGHAT and CDR2 FQNNGV come from the germline V gene. The chain's CDR3 is CASSLATSGAGRYEQYF. The CDR3 nucleotides are TGTGCCAGCAGCTTGGCCACCTCGGGAGCAGGACGCTACGAGCAGTACTTC.

This clone is a singleton in its sample. The chain links TRBV5-4 to TRBJ2-3; D might be TRBD1 or TRBD2, each matching 6 bases. The germline V and J ends were trimmed by 0 bases and 6 bases, with 14 bases remaining between them. This CDR3 comprises 15 residues. Germline V CDR1 and CDR2: SGHNT, YYREEE (reference sequence). Written as DNA, the CDR3 is TGTGCCAGCAGCTTGGGTGGACGGAGGGGGGATACGCAGTATTTT. Encoded protein: CASSLGGRRGDTQYF. Full variable domain (outside the CDR3, taken from reference TRBV5-4 and TRBJ2-3): ETGVTQSPTHLIKTRGQQVTLRCSSQSGHNTVSWYQQALGQGPQFIFQYYREEENGRGNFPPRFSGLQFPNYSSELNVNALELDDSALYLCASSLGGRRGDTQYFGPGTRLTVL.

The chain links TRBV29-1 to TRBJ2-3, with 12 bases that match TRBD2. This CDR3 contains 15 residues. With 7 bases clipped from V and 0 bases from J, the junction kept 5 bases outside the gene matches. CDR1 is SQVTM and CDR2 is ANQGSEA in the germline V gene. This CDR3 reads CSAASGRDSTDTQYF. The CDR3 nucleotides are TGCAGCGCAGCTAGCGGGAGGGATAGCACAGATACGCAGTATTTT.

The chain employs TRBV9 and TRBJ2-1, with a weak D call TRBD2 (6 bases). The V gene's germline CDR1 is SGDLS and CDR2 YYNGEE. Trimming removed 4 bases from V and 0 bases from J, with 11 bases in between. This CDR3 contains 15 residues. The CDR3 nucleotides are TGTGCCAGCAGCCCTAGCGCATTCTCCTACAATGAGCAGTTCTTC. It codes for CASSPSAFSYNEQFF.

The genes are TRBV5-4 and TRBJ2-1; 14 nucleotides align to TRBD2. The CDR3 spans 15 residues. Germline-derived CDR1 and CDR2 are SGHNT and YYREEE (reference sequence). The ends lost 2 bases at V and 11 bases at J; junction bases unmatched: 6. The CDR3 sequence: CASSLPGTSGSQQFF. CDR3 coding DNA: TGTGCCAGCAGCTTACCCGGGACTAGCGGGAGTCAGCAGTTCTTC.

This clone has a single count. The CDR3 DNA sequence: TGTGCCATCAGTGATAGGGGTTTGGGCGAGACCCAGTACTTC. Protein sequence: CAISDRGLGETQYF. V is TRBV10-3 and J is TRBJ2-5; D perhaps matches TRBD1 (5 bases). In germline, CDR1 is ENHRY, CDR2 SYGVKD. V was cut by 3 bases and J by 5 bases, with 13 bases left in between. The CDR3 is 14 amino acids.

This chain joins TRBV15 and TRBJ2-3; 13 bases map to TRBD2. Germline V gene data show CDR1 as LNHNV and CDR2 as YYDKDF (reference sequence). V shed 0 bases, J shed 2 bases, and the junction held 2 bases outside the gene matches. The CDR3 has 17 residues. The CDR3 is CATSREGLAGLTDTQYF. The CDR3 nucleotides read TGTGCCACCAGCAGAGAGGGACTAGCGGGACTCACAGATACGCAGTATTTT.

The chain recombines TRBV9 with TRBJ1-4; 11 bases align to TRBD1. This CDR3 spans 15 amino acids. The V and J ends lost 1 base and 7 bases, in that order; junction bases with no gene match: 3. Germline loops: CDR1 SGDLS, CDR2 YYNGEE. The CDR3 sequence is CASSVQGQGGEKLFF. CDR3 in DNA: TGTGCCAGCAGCGTACAGGGACAGGGGGGTGAAAAACTGTTTTTT.

V is TRBV4-2 and J is TRBJ1-2; maybe TRBD1 (5 bases). The germline V and J ends were trimmed by 0 bases and 2 bases, with 13 bases remaining between them. The length of the CDR3 is 16 residues. CDR1 and CDR2 (germline): LGHNA, YNFKEQ. The CDR3 DNA reads TGTGCCAGCAGCCAAGAATGGAGGGAGGGGAACTATGGCTACACCTTC. Translating gives CASSQEWREGNYGYTF.